This entry lists 26 T cell receptor beta chains sequenced from one sample in a study of vaccination effects on CD4 cells after COVID-19. Which antigens these TCRs recognize remains unknown. Method: immunoSEQ multiplex PCR; TCRdb's copy keeps in-frame clones and lacks some. The table has approximately 82,000 clones, about 74% seen once; the top ten hold around 1.5%. Antigen-specific CD4+ T cell clonotypes were called by their expansion after viral peptide-pool culture in ViraFEST. Cultured cells yielded isolated CD4+ T cells after around 9 days. The sequences come from CD4+ T cells from PBMCs cultured with HCoV-229E spike peptides, collected before COVID-19 vaccination. These receptor sequences come from a human donor who received a COVID-19 vaccine.

The V gene is TRBV5-4, the J gene TRBJ1-1; TRBD1 matches at 7 bases. The V gene end was trimmed by 3 bases and the J gene end by 13 bases; junction bases not matched to a gene: 9. The CDR3 covers 12 residues. The germline V gene has CDR1 SGHNT and CDR2 YYREEE (reference sequence). The CDR3 loop reads CASSSDRMQGFF. In DNA form, the CDR3 reads TGTGCCAGCAGCTCGGACAGGATGCAAGGTTTCTTT.

This clone was recorded a few times. The chain recombines TRBV4-1 with TRBJ1-5; D gene ambiguous. The germline V gene encodes CDR1 MGHRA and CDR2 YSYEKL. The V and J ends lost 4 bases and 7 bases respectively, with 14 bases between them. CDR3 length equals 14 residues. CDR3 nucleotide sequence: TGCGCCAGCAGCCGCTTAGGGTTCGACCAGCCCCAGCATTTT. Its translation is CASSRLGFDQPQHF.

This sequence joins TRBV5-6 and TRBJ1-4; D gene ambiguous. Trimming took off 3 bases at V and 6 bases at J, with 15 bases between the two ends. CDR1 and CDR2 (germline): SGHDT, YYEEEE. This CDR3 contains 15 residues. Here the CDR3 reads CASSSRARGDEKLFF. Written as DNA, the CDR3 is TGTGCCAGCAGCTCGAGGGCCCGAGGAGATGAAAAACTGTTTTTT. The full variable domain, completed using reference TRBV5-6 and TRBJ1-4, is DAGVTQSPTHLIKTRGQQVTLRCSPKSGHDTVSWYQQALGQGPQFIFQYYEEEERQRGNFPDRFSGHQFPNYSSELNVNALLLGDSALYLCASSSRARGDEKLFFGSGTQLSVL.

This clone was seen a single time. V is TRBV15 and J is TRBJ1-1; perhaps TRBD1 as D (5 bases). The CDR3 consists of 16 residues. Germline lookup yields CDR1 LNHNV and CDR2 YYDKDF (reference sequence). The V end lost 0 bases, the J end lost 0 bases, and 11 bases lay between the germline ends. CDR3 DNA: TGTGCCACCAGCAGAGATAGGGGCAGGGTGAACACTGAAGCTTTCTTT. Amino acid sequence: CATSRDRGRVNTEAFF.

The chain uses TRBV2 and TRBJ1-6; D not resolved. The germline gives CDR1 SNHLY, CDR2 FYNNEI. This CDR3 is built from 15 residues. Trimming cost V 4 bases and J 0 bases, with 7 bases left between them. The CDR3 DNA reads TGTGCCAGCAGTGTTTTAAGCTCCTATAATTCACCCCTCCACTTT. It specifies CASSVLSSYNSPLHF. Combining the CDR3 with reference TRBV2 and TRBJ1-6 gives the whole variable domain EPEVTQTPSHQVTQMGQEVILRCVPISNHLYFYWYRQILGQKVEFLVSFYNNEISEKSEIFDDQFSVERPDGSNFTLKIRSTKLEDSAMYFCASSVLSSYNSPLHFGNGTRLTVT.

V and J are TRBV5-4 and TRBJ2-3; tentatively, D is TRBD2 (5 bases). Germline CDR1 SGHNT, CDR2 YYREEE (reference sequence). This CDR3 contains 12 residues. The CDR3, as DNA: TGTGTCTACGGGGTAGGCACAGATACGCAGTATTTT. Protein: CVYGVGTDTQYF.

The genes are TRBV7-6 and TRBJ1-5; the D is unclear. The CDR3 consists of 17 residues. The V end lost 5 bases, the J end lost 3 bases, and 20 bases lay between the germline ends. From germline, CDR1 is SGHVS and CDR2 FNYEAQ. The CDR3 DNA reads TGTGCCAGCAGCAGCCCTCCGGGCACCGCACTCAATCAGCCCCAGCATTTT. This codes for CASSSPPGTALNQPQHF.

CDR3 region: CASSWGASNTEAFF. Written as DNA, the CDR3 is TGCGCCAGCAGCTGGGGGGCCTCCAACACTGAAGCTTTCTTT. The chain recombines TRBV5-1 with TRBJ1-1, with D perhaps TRBD1 (6 bases). In germline, CDR1 is SGHRS, CDR2 YFSETQ. The CDR3 sequence is 14 residues long. Trimming took 3 bases from V and 2 from J, leaving 11 bases between them.

The genes are TRBV6-5 and TRBJ2-3; D may be TRBD1 (5 bases). CDR1 is MNHEY and CDR2 is SVGAGI in the germline V gene. CDR3 size: 14 residues. Trimming shortened V by 6 bases and J by 3 bases, and 13 bases separated the two germline ends. The CDR3 nucleotides read TGTGCCAGCAGGGGGCGCGATCGTACAGATACGCAGTATTTT. As protein: CASRGRDRTDTQYF.

The chain recombines TRBV19 with TRBJ1-1, with a tentative D call TRBD1 (5 bases). Trimming removed 3 bases from V and 0 bases from J, with 11 bases in between. The CDR3 runs 15 residues. Germline V gene lookup returns CDR1 LNHDA and CDR2 SQIVND (reference sequence). The CDR3, as DNA: TGTGCCAGTAGTATTGGGGGGGTGATGAACACTGAAGCTTTCTTT. Protein product: CASSIGGVMNTEAFF.

The chain carries TRBV6-5 and TRBJ2-1; 8 bases are shared with TRBD1. CDR3 length equals 13 residues. Per germline, CDR1 MNHEY and CDR2 SVGAGI. After removal of 7 bases from V and 5 bases from J, the junction contained 4 bases not matched to a gene. The CDR3 sequence is CASKRTGNNEQFF. Here the CDR3 DNA reads TGTGCCAGCAAGAGGACAGGGAACAATGAGCAGTTCTTC.

The V call is TRBV7-8, the J call TRBJ2-6; 8 positions match TRBD1. The CDR3 sequence is 16 residues long. Germline loops: CDR1 SGHVS, CDR2 FQNEAQ. The V gene end was trimmed by 0 bases and the J gene end by 2 bases; junction bases not matched to a gene: 0. The CDR3 DNA follows: TGTGCCAGCAGCTTAGCACAGGGGGCTGGGGCCAACGTCCTGACTTTC. Translated: CASSLAQGAGANVLTF.

V is TRBV19 and J is TRBJ1-2; 7 bases match TRBD1. Germline V CDR1 and CDR2: LNHDA, SQIVND (reference sequence). The CDR3 covers 17 residues. The V gene end was trimmed by 4 bases and the J gene end by 1 base; junction bases not matched to a gene: 12. The CDR3 loop is CASSRDSGTAYNYGYTF. The CDR3 DNA reads as TGTGCCAGTAGTAGGGACTCCGGGACAGCCTATAACTATGGCTACACCTTC.

This clone was counted a few times. CDR3 DNA: TGTGCCAGCAGCCAAGATCTAGGCAGTGAGAATCAGCCCCAGCATTTT. Protein product: CASSQDLGSENQPQHF. The chain recombines TRBV3-1 (or the pseudogene TRBV3-2) with TRBJ1-5; no clear D gene. V gave up 0 bases and J gave up 4 bases, with 13 bases separating them. This CDR3 has 16 residues. CDR1 is LGHDT, CDR2 YNNKEL, per germline (reference sequence).

This sequence joins TRBV5-4 and TRBJ1-1, with D hard to call. This CDR3 is 14 amino acids long. Looked up from germline, CDR1 is SGHNT and CDR2 is YYREEE (reference sequence). Trimming removed 3 bases at V and 4 bases at J, with 13 bases between. The CDR3 DNA follows: TGTGCCAGCAGCTCCGGGGTTAGAGGCACTGAAGCTTTCTTT. It translates to CASSSGVRGTEAFF.

J is TRBJ1-3 and V is TRBV29-1, with 9 bases identical to TRBD1. The junction had 10 bases not matched to a gene; V was cut back by 5 bases and J by 5 bases. This CDR3 contains 15 residues. Germline CDR1 and CDR2: SQVTM and ANQGSEA. CDR3 protein: CSVNTAGTGRNTIYF. The CDR3 DNA is TGCAGCGTTAATACTGCCGGGACAGGGAGAAACACCATATATTTT.

The V and J genes are TRBV10-3 and TRBJ2-2; 8 bases match TRBD2. Germline CDR1 ENHRY, CDR2 SYGVKD. V was clipped by 11 bases and J by 1 base; unmatched bases: 9. The CDR3 is made up of 15 amino acids. DNA for the CDR3: TGTGCCTCACAGCGGGGGTCGCTGAACACCGGGGAGCTGTTTTTT. Encoded protein: CASQRGSLNTGELFF.

This clone was detected only a few times. This chain connects TRBV5-1 to TRBJ2-7, with 9 positions matching TRBD1. From germline, CDR1 is SGHRS and CDR2 YFSETQ. With V trimmed by 2 bases and J by 6 bases, 6 bases remained unmatched. The CDR3 is made up of 14 amino acids. The CDR3 here is CASSLSGTGLEQYV. The CDR3 region has the DNA TGCGCCAGCAGCTTATCCGGGACAGGGCTCGAGCAGTACGTC.

The chain links TRBV6-6 to TRBJ2-3; TRBD2 might be the D (6 bases). The CDR3 contains 13 residues. CDR1 is MNHNY and CDR2 is SVGAGI in the germline V gene (reference sequence). Trimming stripped 4 bases from V and 1 base from J, with 6 bases between. CDR3 sequence reads: CASSWGGTDTQYF. The CDR3 DNA sequence: TGTGCCAGCAGTTGGGGGGGCACAGATACGCAGTATTTT.

The rearrangement joins TRBV7-2 to TRBJ2-1, with 7 bases that match TRBD2. CDR1 SGHTA and CDR2 FQGNSA come from the germline V gene. The CDR3 has 13 amino acids. J lost 10 bases, V lost 2 bases, and 5 bases had no gene match. In nucleotides, the CDR3 is TGTGCCAGCAGCTTACAAGCGGGGCAAGAGCAGTTCTTC. Translation gives CASSLQAGQEQFF.

This clone was counted a few times. This rearrangement joins TRBV27 to TRBJ1-2; D is possibly TRBD1 (5 bases). Per germline, CDR1 MNHEY and CDR2 SMNVEV (reference sequence). The length of the CDR3 is 12 residues. V lost 6 bases, J lost 3 bases, and 8 bases lay in between. The CDR3 here is CASREGHYGYTF. The CDR3 DNA sequence: TGTGCCAGCAGGGAGGGACACTATGGCTACACCTTC.

The chain couples TRBV11-1 to TRBJ2-4; maybe TRBD2 (5 bases). Deletions cut 4 bases from V and 9 bases from J, with 16 bases between. The CDR3 loop spans 14 amino acids. Germline V lookup: CDR1 SGHAT, CDR2 FQDESV (reference sequence). The CDR3, as DNA: TGTGCCAGCAGCTCCGCGGCCGAGGGAAGCATTCAGTACTTC. Its protein is CASSSAAEGSIQYF.

A few counts support this clone. The CDR3 sequence is CASRLTKPASGGANTGELFF. The CDR3 bases are TGTGCCAGCAGATTGACAAAACCGGCTAGCGGGGGGGCGAACACCGGGGAGCTGTTTTTT. This chain links TRBV12-1 with TRBJ2-2; TRBD2 is the table's D call, not checked against the DNA. TRBV12-1 is a documented pseudogene. This CDR3 is built from 20 residues.

V is TRBV6-1 and J is TRBJ1-1, with TRBD1 identical over 12 bases. Unmatched junction bases numbered 7, after V lost 2 bases and J lost 9 bases. In germline, CDR1 is MNHNS, CDR2 SASEGT. The CDR3 loop spans 15 amino acids. This CDR3 is CASSEPGQGASKAFF. CDR3 nucleotides: TGTGCCAGCAGTGAACCGGGACAGGGGGCGTCAAAAGCTTTCTTT.

This chain connects TRBV14 to TRBJ2-3, with no clear D. Trimming pared 4 bases from V and 0 bases from J, leaving 8 bases between. Germline-derived CDR1 and CDR2 are SGHDN and FVKESK. This CDR3 comprises 14 residues. The CDR3 DNA reads as TGTGCCAGCAGCCGCGGACGGAGCACAGATACGCAGTATTTT. It yields the protein CASSRGRSTDTQYF.

The chain links TRBV5-1 to TRBJ1-1; 11 positions match TRBD1. Unmatched junction bases numbered 12, after V lost 3 bases and J lost 2 bases. Germline CDR1 is SGHRS and CDR2 is YFSETQ. This CDR3 is 18 amino acids long. The DNA of the CDR3 is TGCGCCAGCAGCTCTGGACAGGGGGCCCTACAGTTTAACACTGAAGCTTTCTTT. Translation gives CASSSGQGALQFNTEAFF.